The present T cell receptor beta chain was sequenced within a study of T cell responses to AZD1222 COVID-19 vaccine. Whole-study results and caveats: At baseline, just five to seven AZD1222 recipients tested seropositive.

Clones were sequenced by immunoSEQ multiplex PCR, and TCRdb holds only the in-frame ones, with some missing. This table holds 80,000 to 95,000 clones, under 90% found once. In germline, CDR1 is PRHDT, CDR2 FYEKMQ (reference sequence). The ends lost 0 bases at V and 6 bases at J; junction bases unmatched: 11. There are 17 residues in the CDR3. Regarding this clone: Its antigen is not identified.

The clonotype comes from an adult in good health. The chain employs TRBV13 and TRBJ2-5, with TRBD2 matching 9 bases. Specimen: peripheral blood, collected on day 0 of MenACWY control vaccination. CDR3 loop: CASSLGVARGGPQTQYF. The CDR3 coding sequence is TGTGCCAGCAGCTTAGGGGTCGCGCGGGGGGGCCCGCAGACCCAGTACTTC.